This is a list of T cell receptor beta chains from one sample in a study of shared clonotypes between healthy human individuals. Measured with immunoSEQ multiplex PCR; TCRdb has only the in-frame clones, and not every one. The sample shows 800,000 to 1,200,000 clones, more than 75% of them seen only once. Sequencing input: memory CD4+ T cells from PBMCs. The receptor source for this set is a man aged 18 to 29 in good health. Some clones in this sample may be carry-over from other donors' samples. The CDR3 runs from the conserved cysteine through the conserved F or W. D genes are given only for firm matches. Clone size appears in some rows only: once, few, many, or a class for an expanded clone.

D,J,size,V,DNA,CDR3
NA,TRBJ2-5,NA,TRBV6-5,TGTGCCAGCAGCTACCCACAAGAGACCCAGTACTTC,CASSYPQETQYF
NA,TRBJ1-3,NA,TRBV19,TGTGCCAGTAGGTGGCCTACGGGAAACACCATATATTTT,CASRWPTGNTIYF
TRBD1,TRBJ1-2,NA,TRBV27,TGTGCCAGCAGCCAGATTACAGGGGGCGGCGGCTATGGCTACACCTTC,CASSQITGGGGYGYTF
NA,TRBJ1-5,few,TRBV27,TGTGCCAGTGGGGGAGGCGGTCAGCCCCAGCATTTT,CASGGGGQPQHF
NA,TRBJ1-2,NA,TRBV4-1,TGCGCCAGCAGCCAATGGATGGGAGGCCCCCTCATCTATGGCTACACCTTC,CASSQWMGGPLIYGYTF
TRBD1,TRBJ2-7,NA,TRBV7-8,TGTGCCAGCAGCTTTTTAATACCGGGACAGAGCTACGAGCAGTACTTC,CASSFLIPGQSYEQYF
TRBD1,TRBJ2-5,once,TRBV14,TGTGCCAGCAGCCAAGACTGGACAGGGACCCAGTACTTC,CASSQDWTGTQYF
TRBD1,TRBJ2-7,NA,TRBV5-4,TGTGCCAGCAGCCTGTTAGTTGGACAGGGGGTTGGCGAGCAGTACTTC,CASSLLVGQGVGEQYF
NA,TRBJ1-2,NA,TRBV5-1,TGCGCCAGCAGCCCTAGCGGACAGAGCTATGGCTACACCTTC,CASSPSGQSYGYTF
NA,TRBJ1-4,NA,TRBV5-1,TGCGCCAGCAGCTTGGGTCACAATGAAAAACTGTTTTTT,CASSLGHNEKLFF
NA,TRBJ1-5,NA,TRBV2,TGTGCCAGCAGTGAGGACGGACGCAATCAGCCCCAGCATTTT,CASSEDGRNQPQHF
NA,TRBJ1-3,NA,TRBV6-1,TGTGCCAGCAGTGTATCCCTCGTGTACTCCGGAAACACCATATATTTT,CASSVSLVYSGNTIYF
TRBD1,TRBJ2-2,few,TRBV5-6,TGTGCCAGCAGCTTGGGGGACAGGGGGAACACCGGGGAGCTGTTTTTT,CASSLGDRGNTGELFF
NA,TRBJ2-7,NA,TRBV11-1,TGTGCCAGCAGCTTAGCGCAGGGGACAATCCCCTACGAGCAGTACTTC,CASSLAQGTIPYEQYF
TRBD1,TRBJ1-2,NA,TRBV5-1,TGCGCCAGCAGTGGGGGACAGGGCCCCTATGGCTACACCTTC,CASSGGQGPYGYTF
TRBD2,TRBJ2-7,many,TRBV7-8,TGTGCCAGCAGCCTCGGGACTAGCGCGAGCTACGAGCAGTACTTC,CASSLGTSASYEQYF
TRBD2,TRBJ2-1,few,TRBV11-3,TGTGCCAGCAGCTCAGGACTAGCGGGAATAGGAGAGCAGTTCTTC,CASSSGLAGIGEQFF
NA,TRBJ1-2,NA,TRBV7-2,TGTGCCAGCAGCTTTTACAGGGATGGCTACACCTTC,CASSFYRDGYTF
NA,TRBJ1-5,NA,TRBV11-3,TGTGCCAGCAGCTTACCTAGCGCAGGGATCAATCAGCCCCAGCATTTT,CASSLPSAGINQPQHF
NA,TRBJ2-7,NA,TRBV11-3,TGTGCCAGCAGCTACAGCCGGGACCGACCCTACGAGCAGTACTTC,CASSYSRDRPYEQYF
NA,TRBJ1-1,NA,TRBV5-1,TGCGCCAGCAACGGCCCTGGGGGGCAGTCGGACACTGAAGCTTTCTTT,CASNGPGGQSDTEAFF
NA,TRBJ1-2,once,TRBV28,TGTGCCAGCAGTCCCGCCGGACAGTCCTATGGCTACACCTTC,CASSPAGQSYGYTF
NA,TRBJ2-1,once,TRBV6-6,TGTGCCAGCAGTTATATGCCGTCCAATGAGCAGTTCTTC,CASSYMPSNEQFF
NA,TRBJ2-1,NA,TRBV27,TGTGCCAGCAGTCCCCTCCAAAATAGGAATGAGCAGTTCTTC,CASSPLQNRNEQFF
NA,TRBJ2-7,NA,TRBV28,TGTGCCAGCAGTTTATTCCGGGTTGAGCAGTACTTC,CASSLFRVEQYF
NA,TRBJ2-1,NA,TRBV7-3,TGTGCCAGCAGCTCCCGGGGGCTATGGCCCTACAATGAGCAGTTCTTC,CASSSRGLWPYNEQFF
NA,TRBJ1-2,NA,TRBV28,TGTGCCAGCAGATCTACATACCCGAGCTACACCTTC,CASRSTYPSYTF
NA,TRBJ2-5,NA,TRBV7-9,TGTGCCAGCAGCTTAGGCGTAGGGAGGTACCAAGAGACCCAGTACTTC,CASSLGVGRYQETQYF
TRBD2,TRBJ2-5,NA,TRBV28,TGTGCCAGCAGTGAGGGACTAGCGGGAGAGACCCAGTACTTC,CASSEGLAGETQYF
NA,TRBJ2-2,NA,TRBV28,TGTGCCAGCAGTCCCCCGTTCGGGCGGGTGAACACCGGGGAGCTGTTTTTT,CASSPPFGRVNTGELFF
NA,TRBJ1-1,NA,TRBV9,TGTGCCAGCACCGCAGCTATGAACACTGAAGCTTTCTTT,CASTAAMNTEAFF
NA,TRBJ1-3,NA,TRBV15,TGTGCCACTCGGGAGGGGCTAGGAAACACCATATATTTT,CATREGLGNTIYF
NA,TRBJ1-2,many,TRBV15,TGTGCCACCAGCAGAGATGAAGGGGAGGGCTACACCTTC,CATSRDEGEGYTF
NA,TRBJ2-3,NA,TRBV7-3,TGTGCCAGCAGCAGTAGGGCCAGGGAGGATACGCAGTATTTT,CASSSRAREDTQYF
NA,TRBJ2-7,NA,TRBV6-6,TGTGCCAGCAGCCCCATGGAGCAGTCGCCCTACGAGCAGTACTTC,CASSPMEQSPYEQYF
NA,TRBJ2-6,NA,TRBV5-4,TGTGCCAGCAGCTACGCACCCGGGGCCGGGCGCTCTGGGGCCAACGTCCTGACTTTC,CASSYAPGAGRSGANVLTF
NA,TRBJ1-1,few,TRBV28,TGTGCCAGCAGCGAGCCGGTAGGGGAAGCTTTCTTT,CASSEPVGEAFF
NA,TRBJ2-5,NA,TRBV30,TGTGCCTGGGGTCCTGGACAAGAGACCCAGTACTTC,CAWGPGQETQYF
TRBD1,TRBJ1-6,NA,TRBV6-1,TGTGCCAGCAGTCGGGACAGGAATTCACCCCTCCACTTT,CASSRDRNSPLHF
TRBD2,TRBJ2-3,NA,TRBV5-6,TGTGCCAGCAGCTCGACCACACTAGCGGGAGGGGTCACAGATACGCAGTATTTT,CASSSTTLAGGVTDTQYF
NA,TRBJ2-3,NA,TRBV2,TGTGCCAGCACGTCAGCGGGCGGAGCCACAGATACGCAGTATTTT,CASTSAGGATDTQYF
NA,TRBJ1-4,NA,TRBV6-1,TGTGCCAGCAGGGCGGGCACAACTAATGAAAAACTGTTTTTT,CASRAGTTNEKLFF
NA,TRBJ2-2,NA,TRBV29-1,TGCAGCGTTCGGAACCTGAACACCGGGGAGCTGTTTTTT,CSVRNLNTGELFF
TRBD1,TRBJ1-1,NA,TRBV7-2,TGTGCCAGCGACACGGGGACAGTGATGGACACTGAAGCTTTCTTT,CASDTGTVMDTEAFF
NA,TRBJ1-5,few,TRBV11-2,TGTGCCAGCAGCTCAGGGCTGACCCAGCCCCAGCATTTT,CASSSGLTQPQHF
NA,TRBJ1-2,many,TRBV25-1,TGTGCCAGCACCGAAGGGGAAAGCTACACCTTC,CASTEGESYTF
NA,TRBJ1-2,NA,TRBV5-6,TGTGCCAGCACCCCCGATTCGGGGGGCGGCTACACCTTC,CASTPDSGGGYTF